This is a list of T cell receptor beta chains from one sample in a study of early T cells in non-severe SARS-CoV-2 infection. MiXCR, run by TCRdb on the 5' RACE reads, gives a single entry per CDR3 protein. The sample has about 77,000 distinct CDR3 sequences; around 9.9% are singletons. The sample taken for sequencing was whole blood. All receptors derive from an adult who was a healthcare worker with PCR-confirmed SARS-CoV-2 infection or an uninfected control (not recorded which). The CDR3 runs from the conserved cysteine through the conserved F or W.

>TRBJ2-7|TRBV28
CASSFTPEAPSYEQYF
>TRBJ2-3|TRBV30
CAWSGLSRQGARVDTQYF
>TRBJ1-5|TRBV28
CASRAGGRENQPQHF
>TRBJ2-3|TRBV7-2
CASSNGGDQYF
>TRBJ1-6|TRBV28
CASSLWTGEDSPLHF
>TRBJ2-1|TRBV3-1
CASSPYPGSAGEQFF
>TRBJ2-2|TRBV4-1
CASSQDNTAGELFF
>TRBJ2-2|TRBV5-1
CASRQRPPNTGELFF
>TRBJ1-1|TRBV4-1
CASSQGQWNTEAFF
>TRBJ2-5|TRBV28
CASSHPNPYQETQYF
>TRBJ2-5|TRBV29-1
CSVGGGGRETQYF
>TRBJ2-1|TRBV30
CAWRRGEQFF
>TRBJ2-3|TRBV27
CASSFRASGTTDTQYF
>TRBJ2-5|TRBV7-3
CASSPIGKRTRTETQYF
>TRBJ2-1|TRBV7-8
CASSSTSGLYNEQFF
>TRBJ1-2|TRBV5-1
CASSLGQGVDYGYTF
>TRBJ2-7|TRBV20-1
CSARFRGVGPYEQYF
>TRBJ1-1|TRBV7-2
CASSKDRNTEAFF
>TRBJ2-5|TRBV28
CASGETQYF
>TRBJ2-7|TRBV20-1
CSAMGIYEQYF
>TRBJ2-5|TRBV20-1
CSAATSGRARTQYF
>TRBJ2-3|TRBV6-2/TRBV6-3
CASSSKLTQYF
>TRBJ2-7|TRBV7-8
CASSSPVEAVYEQYF
>TRBJ1-6|TRBV27
CASSLTSGGNSPLHF
>TRBJ1-6|TRBV27
CASGRDDGSPLHF
>TRBJ2-1|TRBV10-2
CASSPGPTNEQFF
>TRBJ2-3|TRBV12-3/TRBV12-4
CASSIGGYTDTQYF
>TRBJ1-5|TRBV5-6
CASSLYSRRQPQHF
>TRBJ2-2|TRBV19
CASSRTTENTGELFF
>TRBJ2-7|TRBV6-4
CASSDSKREGHYEQYF
>TRBJ2-2|TRBV7-6
CAGSLGWSRDTGELFF
>TRBJ2-4|TRBV28
CASSGGVAKNIQYF
>TRBJ1-2|TRBV3-1
CASSLGDVWGTFYGYTF
>TRBJ1-6|TRBV5-4
CASSLKTVNSPLHF
>TRBJ2-7|TRBV7-9
CASSLASETYEQYF
>TRBJ1-5|TRBV28
CASSPPSDRVNQPQHF
>TRBJ2-3|TRBV5-1
CASSWDVTGAPLTDTQYF
>TRBJ2-4|TRBV20-1
CSSGRLNLAKNIQYF
>TRBJ2-4|TRBV5-1
CASSLFFQGDIQYF
>TRBJ2-7|TRBV20-1
CSAGTGGNYEQYF
>TRBJ2-1|TRBV6-2/TRBV6-3
CASSSRRHNEQFF
>TRBJ2-7|TRBV6-6
CASSLLAGGTSYEQYF
>TRBJ2-2|TRBV20-1
CSARDLRGLAGHTGELFF
>TRBJ2-4|TRBV2
CASSERGRAKNIQYF
>TRBJ1-3|TRBV3-1
CASSQETFSGNTIYF
>TRBJ2-3|TRBV18
CASSPRGGDTQYF
>TRBJ2-7|TRBV11-1
CASSPTLTSSEEYF
>TRBJ1-1|TRBV20-1
CSAVIRSRMNTEAFF
>TRBJ2-2|TRBV3-1
CASRPQGTGELFF
>TRBJ2-2|TRBV5-1
CASSFGNRDTGELFF
>TRBJ2-5|TRBV24-1
CATSDFYETQYF
>TRBJ1-6|TRBV10-3
CAISVGGTNSPLHF
>TRBJ2-7|TRBV5-1
CASSLSVQGSGEQYF